The 20 T cell receptor beta chains below come from one sample, sequenced in a study of T cell responses to AZD1222 COVID-19 vaccine (dated by TCRdb to the early 2020s). The protocol used for the library was the immunoSEQ multiplex PCR assay. The table was pulled from immuneACCESS by TCRdb, which kept in-frame rearrangements only. Such tables lose some clones; where checked, under half of the loss comes from unresolved V genes, and the rest has no known cause. The sample table holds about 100,000 clones, of which about 83% were seen once. In total, the top ten clones hold less than 20% of the sample. What this sample's time point label stands for: baseline before first vaccination. Sequencing was performed on peripheral blood, taken on day 0 of AZD1222 vaccination. All receptors come from an adult in good health.

The chain employs TRBV5-1 and TRBJ2-2; tentatively, D is TRBD1 or TRBD2 (6 bases each). This CDR3 has 15 residues. CDR1 and CDR2 from the germline V gene are SGHRS and YFSETQ. V dropped 7 bases and J dropped 2 bases, with 15 bases sitting between them. DNA for the CDR3: TGCGCCAGCCGTTGGGGGGCCCTTAACACCGGGGAGCTGTTTTTT. This translates into CASRWGALNTGELFF.

The table lists this clone with a few counts. V is TRBV29-1 and J is TRBJ2-1, with a weak D call TRBD1 (6 bases). V shed 7 bases and J shed 2 bases, with 15 bases lying between them. CDR3 length equals 14 residues. CDR1 SQVTM and CDR2 ANQGSEA come from the germline V gene. The chain's CDR3 is CSARGQHPYNEQFF. CDR3 in DNA: TGCAGCGCCAGAGGACAGCATCCCTACAATGAGCAGTTCTTC.

The V gene is TRBV4-3, the J gene TRBJ2-7; 7 nucleotides agree with TRBD1. Germline-derived CDR1 and CDR2 are LGHNA and YSLEER. The J segment lost 0 bases and the V segment lost 2 bases, leaving 4 bases of the junction unmatched. The CDR3 is 15 residues long. CDR3 sequence (DNA): TGCGCCAGCAGCCAAAGAGGGGACAGCTCCTACGAGCAGTACTTC. Translation: CASSQRGDSSYEQYF.

This clone was seen a single time. The chain uses TRBV5-6 and TRBJ1-2; D might be TRBD1 (5 bases). Germline CDR1 and CDR2: SGHDT and YYEEEE. This CDR3 region has 14 residues. Trimming left V 4 bases short and J 2 bases short, with 12 bases between. CDR3 protein: CASSHGTGNYGYTF. The CDR3 DNA follows: TGTGCCAGCAGCCACGGGACGGGGAACTATGGCTACACCTTC.

The chain carries TRBV3-1 (or the pseudogene TRBV3-2) and TRBJ2-2, with D hard to call. The V and J ends lost 4 bases and 3 bases respectively, with 9 bases between them. Germline V gene lookup returns CDR1 LGHDT and CDR2 YNNKEL (reference sequence). This CDR3 has 14 amino acids. The CDR3 loop reads CASSPLEYTGELFF. CDR3 nucleotides: TGTGCCAGCAGCCCCTTGGAGTACACCGGGGAGCTGTTTTTT.

The chain uses TRBV9 and TRBJ2-1; a weak D match, TRBD2 (5 bases). Per germline, CDR1 SGDLS and CDR2 YYNGEE. CDR3 length equals 15 residues. Trimming removed 5 bases at V and 2 bases at J, with 14 bases between. CDR3 residues: CASSAGDGAYNEQFF. The CDR3 DNA reads TGTGCCAGCAGTGCGGGCGACGGGGCCTACAATGAGCAGTTCTTC. Full variable domain (missing parts from reference TRBV9 and TRBJ2-1): DSGVTQTPKHLITATGQRVTLRCSPRSGDLSVYWYQQSLDQGLQFLIQYYNGEERAKGNILERFSAQQFPDLHSELNLSSLELGDSALYFCASSAGDGAYNEQFFGPGTRLTVL.

This sequence joins TRBV7-3 and TRBJ2-2; TRBD1 matches at 7 bases. V lost 5 bases and J lost 6; bases outside the gene matches: 12. In germline, CDR1 is SGHTA, CDR2 FQGTGA. CDR3 length equals 16 residues. The CDR3 region is CASSPTGLSEAGELFF. The DNA of the CDR3 is TGTGCCAGCAGCCCGACAGGGTTGTCCGAGGCCGGGGAGCTGTTTTTT.

The rearrangement joins TRBV10-3 to TRBJ2-2; D remains unclear. The CDR3 has 18 residues. Germline V gives CDR1 ENHRY, CDR2 SYGVKD. Trimming shortened V by 0 bases and J by 6 bases, and 20 bases separated the two germline ends. CDR3 amino acids: CAISESGVQGRQAGELFF. In DNA form, the CDR3 reads TGTGCCATCAGTGAGTCCGGCGTCCAAGGCCGGCAAGCCGGGGAGCTGTTTTTT.

This clone was seen a single time. The gene calls are TRBV4-1 and TRBJ2-5; 8 bases are shared with TRBD1. CDR1 MGHRA and CDR2 YSYEKL come from the germline V gene. This CDR3 spans 13 amino acids. Trimming removed 1 base from V and 8 bases from J; junction bases left unmatched: 3. The CDR3 protein is CASSQAGGYTQYF. CDR3 DNA sequence: TGCGCCAGCAGCCAAGCAGGGGGCTATACCCAGTACTTC.

This chain links TRBV30 with TRBJ2-7; 8 bases are shared with TRBD1. The CDR3 runs to 13 residues. V lost 6 bases and J lost 4; bases outside the gene matches: 8. The V gene's germline CDR1 is GTSNPN and CDR2 SVGIG (reference sequence). CDR3 bases: TGTGCCTGCCAGGGACAGGACTCTTACGAGCAGTACTTC. Translation: CACQGQDSYEQYF. The variable domain in full, with the rest retrieved from reference TRBV30 and TRBJ2-7, is SQTIHQWPATLVQPVGSPLSLECTVEGTSNPNLYWYRQAAGRGLQLLFYSVGIGQISSEVPQNLSASRPQDRQFILSSKKLLLSDSGFYLCACQGQDSYEQYFGPGTRLTVT.

V and J are TRBV7-3 and TRBJ2-3; tentative D call: TRBD1 (6 bases). The CDR3 spans 16 residues. V lost 4 bases, J lost 2 bases, and 16 bases lay in between. Per germline, CDR1 SGHTA and CDR2 FQGTGA. The CDR3 region has the DNA TGTGCCAGCAGCTCAAACAGCAGGGGAAACACAGATACGCAGTATTTT. Its translation is CASSSNSRGNTDTQYF.

The V and J genes are TRBV19 and TRBJ1-3; D not resolved. V lost 10 bases and J lost 3, with 16 bases in between. Per the germline V gene, CDR1 is LNHDA and CDR2 is SQIVND (reference sequence). The CDR3 contains 14 residues. The CDR3: CATSEPGVGNTIYF. The CDR3 DNA is TGTGCCACCTCCGAACCGGGAGTTGGAAACACCATATATTTT.

The chain has TRBV11-3 and TRBJ2-7, with unresolved D. V was cut by 5 bases and J by 2 bases, with 4 bases left in between. The CDR3 contains 11 residues. Germline loops: CDR1 SGHNT, CDR2 YENEEA. In DNA, the CDR3 is TGTGCCAGCAGCAAAACCTACGAGCAGTACTTC. Its translation: CASSKTYEQYF.

This clone was found once. The rearrangement joins TRBV19 to TRBJ2-3, with 13 bases identical to TRBD2. Germline CDR1 and CDR2: LNHDA and SQIVND (reference sequence). The CDR3 is 15 residues long. The junction had 3 bases not matched to a gene; V was cut back by 5 bases and J by 4 bases. The chain's CDR3 is CASSFGLAGADTQYF. The DNA for the CDR3 is TGTGCCAGTAGTTTCGGACTAGCGGGAGCAGATACGCAGTATTTT. Based on the CDR3 plus reference TRBV19 and TRBJ2-3, the full variable domain is DGGITQSPKYLFRKEGQNVTLSCEQNLNHDAMYWYRQDPGQGLRLIYYSQIVNDFQKGDIAEGYSVSREKKESFPLTVTSAQKNPTAFYLCASSFGLAGADTQYFGPGTRLTVL.

The chain joins TRBV5-6 to TRBJ2-7; unclear D gene. This CDR3 spans 14 amino acids. Between the trimmed V and J ends, which lost 4 bases and 7 bases, there was a span of 18 bases. CDR1 SGHDT and CDR2 YYEEEE come from the germline V gene. The CDR3 spells CASSQRGGPQEQYF. CDR3 in DNA: TGTGCCAGCAGCCAGCGAGGTGGGCCGCAGGAGCAGTACTTC.

This clone was counted a single time. This sequence joins TRBV7-3 and TRBJ2-2; possible D gene TRBD2, 6 bases. The germline V gene has CDR1 SGHTA and CDR2 FQGTGA. The CDR3 sequence is 13 residues long. V dropped 5 bases and J dropped 6 bases, with 10 bases sitting between them. The DNA of the CDR3 is TGTGCCAGCAGCAGACTAGTAGCCGGGGAGCTGTTTTTT. It is translated as CASSRLVAGELFF. Based on the CDR3 plus reference TRBV7-3 and TRBJ2-2, the full variable domain is GAGVSQTPSNKVTEKGKYVELRCDPISGHTALYWYRQSLGQGPEFLIYFQGTGAADDSGLPNDRFFAVRPEGSVSTLKIQRTERGDSAVYLCASSRLVAGELFFGEGSRLTVL.

This sequence joins TRBV20-1 and TRBJ1-1, with a weak D call TRBD1 (5 bases). Germline V gene sequence: CDR1 DFQATT, CDR2 SNEGSKA (reference sequence). This CDR3 is built from 11 residues. With 5 bases removed from V and 8 bases from J, the gap between germline ends came to 12 bases. The CDR3 here is CSAGGGREAFF. In nucleotides, the CDR3 is TGCAGTGCTGGGGGGGGACGGGAAGCTTTCTTT.

The rearrangement links TRBV3-1 (or the pseudogene TRBV3-2) to TRBJ1-6; D possibly corresponds to TRBD1 (5 bases). Looked up from germline, CDR1 is LGHDT and CDR2 is YNNKEL (reference sequence). There are 17 residues in the CDR3. V dropped 4 bases and J dropped 7 bases, with 20 bases sitting between them. CDR3 DNA sequence: TGTGCCAGCAGCCGTAATATACCGGGACGCGAGAATTCACCCCTCCACTTT. This codes for CASSRNIPGRENSPLHF.

V and J are TRBV5-5 and TRBJ2-7; D gene ambiguous. Trimming cost V 0 bases and J 0 bases, with 7 bases left between them. CDR3 length: 14 residues. Germline CDR1 and CDR2: SGHKS and YYEKEE (reference sequence). The CDR3 nucleotides are TGTGCCAGCAGCTTGGGCGGCCGCTCCTACGAGCAGTACTTC. Translated, it gives CASSLGGRSYEQYF.

The V and J genes are TRBV9 and TRBJ1-2; a possible D gene is TRBD1 (6 bases). V gave up 0 bases and J gave up 12 bases, with 15 bases separating them. Germline loops: CDR1 SGDLS, CDR2 YYNGEE. This CDR3 region has 13 residues. CDR3 in amino acids: CASSVEGGAWNTF. CDR3 nucleotide sequence: TGTGCCAGCAGCGTAGAGGGGGGCGCGTGGAACACCTTC.